The 7 T cell receptor beta chains below all came from one sample that was sequenced in a study of a mutant IDH1 vaccine in newly diagnosed glioma. The time point was: week 5, during vaccination. Each vaccine dose was 300 ug of mutant IDH1 20-mer peptide, with topical imiquimod. The method was immunoSEQ multiplex PCR; TCRdb's version includes in-frame clones alone and lacks a portion of them. The table includes roughly 40,000 clones, approximately 89% detected once. The antigens of these receptors remain unknown. The specimen was PBMCs, collected from a glioma patient whose treatment included an IDH1 peptide vaccine. Receptor source: a man aged 50 to 60 with glioma.

The chain combines TRBV19 with TRBJ2-2; 9 positions agree with TRBD1. Trimming took 7 bases from V and 7 from J; bases not matched to a gene: 10. Germline CDR1 reads LNHDA; CDR2 reads SQIVND (reference sequence). The CDR3 has 15 amino acids. CDR3 coding DNA: TGTGCCAGTACCCGGGACAGGGAGGGTAGCGGGGAGCTGTTTTTT. Its translation is CASTRDREGSGELFF.

This sequence joins TRBV7-9 and TRBJ2-1; possible D gene TRBD1, 6 bases. The CDR3 totals 15 residues. The V gene lost 2 bases and the J gene lost 9 bases, with 17 bases spanning the gap. The germline gives CDR1 SEHNR, CDR2 FQNEAQ (reference sequence). CDR3: CASSLLDRWPPEQFF. The CDR3 DNA reads TGTGCCAGCAGCTTACTGGACAGATGGCCCCCTGAGCAGTTCTTC.

This clone was seen a single time. The genes are TRBV19 and TRBJ1-5; no clear D gene. The V and J ends lost 3 bases and 2 bases respectively, with 11 bases between them. This CDR3 region has 15 residues. Germline CDR1 and CDR2: LNHDA and SQIVND (reference sequence). This CDR3 reads CASSIRFGGNQPQHF. In nucleotides, the CDR3 is TGTGCCAGTAGTATCCGTTTTGGGGGCAATCAGCCCCAGCATTTT.

The chain links TRBV4-1 to TRBJ1-5; D not certain. This CDR3 region has 14 residues. Trimming removed 5 bases at V and 4 bases at J, with 12 bases between. The V gene's germline CDR1 is MGHRA and CDR2 YSYEKL. Here the CDR3 reads CASSFQQNNQPQHF. DNA for the CDR3: TGCGCCAGCAGCTTTCAGCAAAATAATCAGCCCCAGCATTTT.

This CDR3 reads CASSLDGSYNSPLHF. The CDR3 bases are TGTGCCAGCAGCTTAGATGGATCCTATAATTCACCCCTCCACTTT. The chain employs TRBV7-2 and TRBJ1-6, with D unresolved. Trimming removed 1 base from V and 1 base from J, with 5 bases in between. Germline loops: CDR1 SGHTA, CDR2 FQGNSA. The CDR3 contains 15 residues.

The V gene is TRBV4-2, the J gene TRBJ1-1; tentatively, D is TRBD1 (5 bases). Germline loops: CDR1 LGHNA, CDR2 YNFKEQ. This CDR3 has 12 residues. V was trimmed by 11 bases and J by 4 bases, leaving 14 bases between them. In nucleotides, the CDR3 is TGTGCCTCCGAAGGGGACGGCACTGAAGCTTTCTTT. It yields the protein CASEGDGTEAFF.

This clone was detected a few times. The V call is TRBV19, the J call TRBJ1-1, with D hard to call. This CDR3 contains 16 residues. CDR1 is LNHDA, CDR2 SQIVND, per germline (reference sequence). The V end lost 7 bases, the J end lost 6 bases, and 24 bases lay between the germline ends. The CDR3 nucleotides are TGTGCCAGTACCCCTGCGGGTTCTGGTAATTTCGCTGAAGCTTTCTTT. It specifies CASTPAGSGNFAEAFF.